This T cell receptor (beta chain) was retrieved from a study of shared clonotypes between healthy human individuals. Generated by immunoSEQ multiplex PCR, the TCRdb table keeps only in-frame clones and is missing some. The sample has some 1.5 million clones; approximately 98% are singletons. This CDR3 has 15 amino acids. With 0 bases clipped from V and 3 bases from J, the junction kept 5 bases outside the gene matches. CDR1 is SGHRS, CDR2 YFSETQ, per germline. The specimen sequenced was naive CD4+ T cells sorted from blood. Specified subset: CD45RA+ positively selected. The source is a man aged 30-40 years in good health. The chain has TRBV5-1 and TRBJ2-5, with TRBD2 matching 7 bases. In nucleotides, the CDR3 is TGCGCCAGCAGCTTGGCTCCTAGCGGCAAAGAGACCCAGTACTTC. It is translated as CASSLAPSGKETQYF.